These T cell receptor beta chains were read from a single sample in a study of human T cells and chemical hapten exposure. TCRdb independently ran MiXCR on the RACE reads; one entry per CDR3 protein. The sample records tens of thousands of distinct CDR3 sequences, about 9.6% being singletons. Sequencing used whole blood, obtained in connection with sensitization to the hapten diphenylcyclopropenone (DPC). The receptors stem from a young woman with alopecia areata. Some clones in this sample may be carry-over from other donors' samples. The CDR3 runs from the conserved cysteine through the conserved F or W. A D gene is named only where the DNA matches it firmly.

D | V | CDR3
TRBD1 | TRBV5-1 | CASSLDRGGEAFF
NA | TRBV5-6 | CASSPPILYEQYF
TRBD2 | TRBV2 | CASSPGLGGSYNEQFF
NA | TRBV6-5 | CASSPYLGLDTQYF
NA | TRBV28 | CASRLTVNTEAFF
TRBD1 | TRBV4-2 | CASSRTGAGTGELFF
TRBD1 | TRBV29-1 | CSVEGGTGRYQETQHF
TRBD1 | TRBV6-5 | CASSYITGGDTEAFF
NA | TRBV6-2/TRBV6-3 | CASSRGTPNQPQHF
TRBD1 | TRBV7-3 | CASSPRGQETQYF
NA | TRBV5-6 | CASSFGTEAFF
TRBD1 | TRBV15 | CATSRKRDRGNEQFF
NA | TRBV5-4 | CASSLGGRLNQPQHF
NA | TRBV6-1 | CASSDGQPNQPQHF
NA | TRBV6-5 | CASSTGRGRGPSGAPYEQYF
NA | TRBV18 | CASSPGVEETQYF
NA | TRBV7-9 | CASSLLRDTQYF
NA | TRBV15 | CATSRDQGYEQYF
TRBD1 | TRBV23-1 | CASSLGTGSFHEQYF
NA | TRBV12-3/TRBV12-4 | CASSPQGRDNTGELFF
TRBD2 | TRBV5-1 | CASSLTGLADSGELFF
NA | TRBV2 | CASKMNYEQYF
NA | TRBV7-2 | CASSWKGSNQPQHF
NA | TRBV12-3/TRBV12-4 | CASSQDSVPNEKLFF
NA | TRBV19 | CASGNTGSNQPQHF
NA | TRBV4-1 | CASSQRIGGAFF
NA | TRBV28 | CASSLLVLDSPLHF
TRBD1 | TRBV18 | CASSPLGQGPSSGANVLTF
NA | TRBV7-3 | CASSLVAGGELFF
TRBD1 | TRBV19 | CASSIRTGAGGELFF
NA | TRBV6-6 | CASSYSRGWDIQPQHF
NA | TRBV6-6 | CASSSIGRGVNEKLFF